The text below deals with one TCR beta chain. This CDR3 region has 14 residues. After removal of 6 bases from V and 0 bases from J, the junction contained 2 bases not matched to a gene. The germline CDR1 and CDR2 sequences are MNHNY and SVGAGI (reference sequence). This sample is drawn from a study of blood T cell repertoires in COVID-19. Study information: Some COVID-19 samples were acute and others convalescent; all came from the United States, Italy and Spain.

Under the authors' procedure: Amplifying reference gene primers gave estimates of nucleated cell counts. Assay used: immunoSEQ multiplex PCR; TCRdb lists only in-frame clones, some missing. V and J calls and clone size are those listed in that table; D and trimming were worked out from the DNA. The top ten clones hold around 4.8% of a sample with more than 85,000 clones, approximately 90% of them seen once. The sample was peripheral blood. This chain joins TRBV6-6 and TRBJ2-7; TRBD2 matches 10 bases. This TCR was recovered from a human donor in a cohort sampled during active COVID-19. The CDR3 DNA reads TGTGCCAGCAGACGGACTAGCGGCTCCTACGAGCAGTACTTC. As protein: CASRRTSGSYEQYF.